This T cell receptor (beta chain) was sequenced for a study of T cell responses to AZD1222 COVID-19 vaccine. Points from the study as a whole: In the spike-specific TCR repertoire, nearly half reportedly target unmutated variant regions. White British people made up most donors, females outnumbered males, and clonal diversity was possibly underestimated.

Note on this clone: Its specificity is unknown.

TCRdb keeps only in-frame clones here, not all; method: immunoSEQ multiplex PCR. The sample has approximately 150,000 clones, around 90% seen once; the top ten hold 5% to 6.5%. Germline CDR1 is MNHEY and CDR2 is SVGAGI. The V and J ends lost 6 bases and 1 base respectively, with 9 bases between them. The CDR3 has 13 residues. This chain links TRBV6-5 with TRBJ1-2; no clear D gene. The sequence was obtained from an adult who received the MenACWY meningococcal vaccine as a control. This material consisted of peripheral blood, taken 28 days after the second dose of the MenACWY control vaccine. DNA for the CDR3: TGTGCCAGCAGGGAGACATATAACTATGGCTACACCTTC. This codes for CASRETYNYGYTF.